A single sample gave rise to the 6 T cell receptor beta chains below, sequenced in a study of cytomegalovirus exposure and HLA in healthy donors. PCR amplification relied on 60 Vbeta primers (plus 13 Jbeta primers). The protocol was immunoSEQ multiplex PCR, while the TCRdb copy is restricted to in-frame clones and leaves out a portion. The sample totals over 55,000 clones; its top ten clones hold about 16%. What was sequenced was PBMCs. All receptors derive from a boy younger than 18 in good health and CMV-seronegative.

The chain is built from TRBV9 and TRBJ2-1; 7 positions agree with TRBD1. The germline V gene encodes CDR1 SGDLS and CDR2 YYNGEE. The junction had 6 bases not matched to a gene; V was cut back by 0 bases and J by 3 bases. CDR3 length equals 16 residues. The CDR3 sequence is CASSVAGTAIYNEQFF. As DNA, the CDR3 is TGTGCCAGCAGCGTAGCCGGGACAGCAATCTACAATGAGCAGTTCTTC. Full variable domain (rest looked up from reference TRBV9 and TRBJ2-1): DSGVTQTPKHLITATGQRVTLRCSPRSGDLSVYWYQQSLDQGLQFLIQYYNGEERAKGNILERFSAQQFPDLHSELNLSSLELGDSALYFCASSVAGTAIYNEQFFGPGTRLTVL.

The chain uses TRBV14 and TRBJ2-2; D is possibly TRBD1 (6 bases). The CDR3 sequence is 14 residues long. Germline V gene data show CDR1 as SGHDN and CDR2 as FVKESK. V lost 3 bases and J 5 bases, leaving 10 bases between the germline ends. The DNA for the CDR3 is TGTGCCAGCAGCCAGGGACAATTAACCGGGGAGCTGTTTTTT. Translating it yields CASSQGQLTGELFF.

The rearrangement joins TRBV25-1 to TRBJ1-6, with a possible D match to TRBD1 (5 bases). Looked up from germline, CDR1 is MGHDK and CDR2 is SYGVNS. The V and J ends lost 2 bases and 5 bases respectively, with 13 bases between them. This CDR3 region has 16 residues. As DNA, the CDR3 is TGTGCCAGCAGTGAAGACAGTTTGGGCCATAATTCACCCCTCCACTTT. Translated: CASSEDSLGHNSPLHF.

V is TRBV23-1 and J is TRBJ1-5; tentatively, D is TRBD1 (5 bases). TRBV23-1 is an open reading frame, and its role is uncertain. The length of the CDR3 is 15 residues. The V gene lost 5 bases and the J gene lost 4 bases, with 15 bases spanning the gap. CDR3 bases: TGCGCCAGCAGTGGCACGGGGGTAGGAAATCAGCCCCAGCATTTT. Protein sequence: CASSGTGVGNQPQHF.

This chain connects TRBV7-6 to TRBJ1-1; no clear D gene. The CDR3 runs to 17 residues. The germline V gene encodes CDR1 SGHVS and CDR2 FNYEAQ. V lost 1 base and J lost 3, with 18 bases in between. CDR3 DNA sequence: TGTGCCAGCAGCTTAGTACAGTCTTGGTCCATGGACACTGAAGCTTTCTTT. It codes for CASSLVQSWSMDTEAFF.

The CDR3 is CASSPGEVGTQETQYF. The CDR3 DNA follows: TGTGCCAGCAGCCCTGGGGAGGTGGGGACCCAAGAGACCCAGTACTTC. The V gene is TRBV7-3, the J gene TRBJ2-5, with a possible D match to TRBD2 (6 bases). Germline V gene sequence: CDR1 SGHTA, CDR2 FQGTGA. V lost 5 bases and J lost 1, with 17 bases in between. CDR3 length equals 16 residues.